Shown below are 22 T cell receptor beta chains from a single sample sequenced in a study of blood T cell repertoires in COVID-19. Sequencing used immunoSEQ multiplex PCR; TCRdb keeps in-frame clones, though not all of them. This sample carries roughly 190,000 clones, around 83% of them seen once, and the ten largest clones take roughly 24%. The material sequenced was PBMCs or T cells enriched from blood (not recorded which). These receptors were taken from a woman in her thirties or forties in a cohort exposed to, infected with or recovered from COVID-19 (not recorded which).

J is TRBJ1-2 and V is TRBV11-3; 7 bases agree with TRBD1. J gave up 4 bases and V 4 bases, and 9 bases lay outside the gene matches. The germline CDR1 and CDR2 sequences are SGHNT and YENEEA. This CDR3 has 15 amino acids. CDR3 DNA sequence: TGTGCCAGCAGCTCGGTGGGACAGAACCGCTATGGCTACACCTTC. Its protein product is CASSSVGQNRYGYTF. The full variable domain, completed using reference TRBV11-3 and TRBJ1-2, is EAGVVQSPRYKIIEKKQPVAFWCNPISGHNTLYWYLQNLGQGPELLIRYENEEAVDDSQLPKDRFSAERLKGVDSTLKIQPAELGDSAVYLCASSSVGQNRYGYTFGSGTRLTVV.

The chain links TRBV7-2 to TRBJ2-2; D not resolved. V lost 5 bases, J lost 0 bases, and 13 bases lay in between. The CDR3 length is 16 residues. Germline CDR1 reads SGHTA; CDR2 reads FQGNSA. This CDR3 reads CASSAYRATNTGELFF. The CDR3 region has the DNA TGTGCCAGCAGCGCCTACAGAGCCACGAACACCGGGGAGCTGTTTTTT.

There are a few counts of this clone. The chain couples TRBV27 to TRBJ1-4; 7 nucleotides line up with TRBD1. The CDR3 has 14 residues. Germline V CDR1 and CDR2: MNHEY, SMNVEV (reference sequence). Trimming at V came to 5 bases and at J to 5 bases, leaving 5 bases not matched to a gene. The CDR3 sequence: CASSQTGRNEKLFF. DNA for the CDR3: TGTGCCAGCAGTCAGACAGGGAGGAATGAAAAACTGTTTTTT.

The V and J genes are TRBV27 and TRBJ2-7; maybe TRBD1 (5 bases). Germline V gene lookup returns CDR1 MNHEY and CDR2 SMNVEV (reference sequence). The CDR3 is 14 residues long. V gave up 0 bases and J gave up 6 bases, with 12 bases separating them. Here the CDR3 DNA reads TGTGCCAGCAGTTTATCGTCCAGGGCGCGCGAGCAGTACTTC. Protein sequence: CASSLSSRAREQYF.

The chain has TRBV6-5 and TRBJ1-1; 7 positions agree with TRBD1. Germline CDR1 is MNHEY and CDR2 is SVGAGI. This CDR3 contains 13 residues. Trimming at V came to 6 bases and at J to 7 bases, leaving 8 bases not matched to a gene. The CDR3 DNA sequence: TGTGCCAGCAGCCACAGGGGTGAGGATGAAGCTTTCTTT. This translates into CASSHRGEDEAFF.

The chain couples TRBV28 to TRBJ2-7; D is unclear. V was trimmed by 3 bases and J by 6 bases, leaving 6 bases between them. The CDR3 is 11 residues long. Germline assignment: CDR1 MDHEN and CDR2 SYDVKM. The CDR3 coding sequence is TGTGCCAGCAGTTTGAGTAGCGAGCAGTACTTC. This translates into CASSLSSEQYF.

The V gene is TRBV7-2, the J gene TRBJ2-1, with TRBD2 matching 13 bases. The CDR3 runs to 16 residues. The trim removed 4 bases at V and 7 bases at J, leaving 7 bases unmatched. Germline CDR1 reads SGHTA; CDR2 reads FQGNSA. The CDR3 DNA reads TGTGCCAGCAGCTCGGGACTAGCGGGAAGATTGAATGAGCAGTTCTTC. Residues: CASSSGLAGRLNEQFF.

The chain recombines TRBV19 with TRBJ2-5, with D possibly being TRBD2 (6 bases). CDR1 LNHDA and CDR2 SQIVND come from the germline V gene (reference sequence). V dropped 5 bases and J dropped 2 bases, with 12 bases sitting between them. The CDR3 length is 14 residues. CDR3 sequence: CASSFVGGQETQYF. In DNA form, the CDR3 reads TGTGCCAGTAGTTTCGTAGGAGGGCAAGAGACCCAGTACTTC.

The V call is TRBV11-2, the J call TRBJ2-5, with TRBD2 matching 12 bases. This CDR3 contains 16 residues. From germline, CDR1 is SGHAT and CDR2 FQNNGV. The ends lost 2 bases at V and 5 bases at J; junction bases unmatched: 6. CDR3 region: CASSLLAGGMEETQYF. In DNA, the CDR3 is TGTGCCAGCAGCTTACTAGCGGGGGGGATGGAGGAGACCCAGTACTTC.

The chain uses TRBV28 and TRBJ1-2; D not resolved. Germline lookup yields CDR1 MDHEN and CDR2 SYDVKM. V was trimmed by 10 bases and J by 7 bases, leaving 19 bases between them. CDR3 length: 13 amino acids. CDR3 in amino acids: CATGYPGGFGYTF. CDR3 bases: TGTGCCACCGGTTATCCCGGCGGGTTTGGCTACACCTTC.

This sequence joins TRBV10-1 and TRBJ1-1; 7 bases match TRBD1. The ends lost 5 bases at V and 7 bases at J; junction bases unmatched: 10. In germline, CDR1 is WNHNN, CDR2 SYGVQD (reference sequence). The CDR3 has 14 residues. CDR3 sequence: CASSLIGTEVEAFF. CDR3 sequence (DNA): TGCGCCAGCAGTCTTATTGGGACAGAAGTTGAAGCTTTCTTT.

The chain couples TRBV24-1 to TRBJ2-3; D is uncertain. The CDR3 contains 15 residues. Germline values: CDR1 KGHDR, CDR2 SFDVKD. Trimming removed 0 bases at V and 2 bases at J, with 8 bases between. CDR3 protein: CATSDLPGFTDTQYF. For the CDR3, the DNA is TGTGCCACCAGTGATTTGCCAGGCTTCACAGATACGCAGTATTTT.

CDR3 amino acids: CASSPGTSGKETQYF. CDR3 DNA sequence: TGTGCCAGCAGCCCGGGGACTAGCGGAAAAGAGACCCAGTACTTC. The chain carries TRBV9 and TRBJ2-5, with 11 bases fitting TRBD2. CDR3 size: 15 residues. The trim removed 4 bases at V and 3 bases at J, leaving 5 bases unmatched. The V gene's germline CDR1 is SGDLS and CDR2 YYNGEE.

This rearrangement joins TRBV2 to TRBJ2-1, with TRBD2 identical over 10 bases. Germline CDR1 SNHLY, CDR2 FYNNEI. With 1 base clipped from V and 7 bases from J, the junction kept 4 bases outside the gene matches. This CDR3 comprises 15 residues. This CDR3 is CASSEGAGGVNEQFF. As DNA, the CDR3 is TGTGCCAGCAGTGAAGGAGCGGGAGGGGTAAATGAGCAGTTCTTC. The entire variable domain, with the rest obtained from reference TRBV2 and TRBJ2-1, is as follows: EPEVTQTPSHQVTQMGQEVILRCVPISNHLYFYWYRQILGQKVEFLVSFYNNEISEKSEIFDDQFSVERPDGSNFTLKIRSTKLEDSAMYFCASSEGAGGVNEQFFGPGTRLTVL.

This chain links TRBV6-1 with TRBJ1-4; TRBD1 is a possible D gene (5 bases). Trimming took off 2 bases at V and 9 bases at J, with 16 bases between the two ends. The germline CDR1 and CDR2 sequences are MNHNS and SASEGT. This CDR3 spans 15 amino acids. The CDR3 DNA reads TGTGCCAGCAGTGAACTCGGGGGTCGGGGGAAAAAACTGTTTTTT. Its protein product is CASSELGGRGKKLFF.

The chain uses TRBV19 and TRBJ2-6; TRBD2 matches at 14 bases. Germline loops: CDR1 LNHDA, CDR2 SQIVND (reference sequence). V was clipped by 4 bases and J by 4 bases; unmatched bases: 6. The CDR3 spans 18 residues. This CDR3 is CASSKGLAGVLGANVLTF. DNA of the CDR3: TGTGCCAGTAGTAAGGGACTAGCGGGAGTACTGGGGGCCAACGTCCTGACTTTC.

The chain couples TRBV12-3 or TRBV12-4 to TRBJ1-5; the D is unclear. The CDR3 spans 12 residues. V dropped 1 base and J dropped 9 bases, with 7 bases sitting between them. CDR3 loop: CASSLGSVPQHF. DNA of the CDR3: TGTGCCAGCAGTTTAGGGTCGGTGCCCCAGCATTTT.

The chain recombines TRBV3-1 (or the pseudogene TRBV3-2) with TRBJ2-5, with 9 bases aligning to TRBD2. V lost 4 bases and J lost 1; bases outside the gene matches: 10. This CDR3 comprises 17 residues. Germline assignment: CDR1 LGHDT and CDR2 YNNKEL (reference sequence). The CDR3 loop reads CASSPGSVAGAQETQYF. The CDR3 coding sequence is TGTGCCAGCAGCCCGGGATCGGTAGCGGGGGCCCAAGAGACCCAGTACTTC.

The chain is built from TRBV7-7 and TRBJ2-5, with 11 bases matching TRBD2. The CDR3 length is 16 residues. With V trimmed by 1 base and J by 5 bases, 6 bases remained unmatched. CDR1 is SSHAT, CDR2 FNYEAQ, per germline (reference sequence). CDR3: CASSLGSGGAQETQYF. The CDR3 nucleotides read TGTGCCAGCAGCTTAGGTAGCGGGGGGGCGCAGGAGACCCAGTACTTC.

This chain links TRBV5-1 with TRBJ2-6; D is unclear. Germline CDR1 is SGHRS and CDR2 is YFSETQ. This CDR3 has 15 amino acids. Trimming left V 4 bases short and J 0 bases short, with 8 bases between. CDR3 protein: CASSPVTSGANVLTF. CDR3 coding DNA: TGCGCCAGCAGCCCAGTAACCTCTGGGGCCAACGTCCTGACTTTC.

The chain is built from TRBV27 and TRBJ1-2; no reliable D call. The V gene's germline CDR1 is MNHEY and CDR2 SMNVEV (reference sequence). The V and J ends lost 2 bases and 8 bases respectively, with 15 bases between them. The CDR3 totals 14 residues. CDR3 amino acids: CASSLRVKGGGYTF. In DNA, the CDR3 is TGTGCCAGCAGTTTACGGGTCAAGGGCGGGGGCTACACCTTC.

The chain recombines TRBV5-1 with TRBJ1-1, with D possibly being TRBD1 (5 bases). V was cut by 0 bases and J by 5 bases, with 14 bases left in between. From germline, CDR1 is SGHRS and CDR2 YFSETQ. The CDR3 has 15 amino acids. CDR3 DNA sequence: TGCGCCAGCAGCTTGGTTGGGGGGAAGTGGACTGAAGCTTTCTTT. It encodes CASSLVGGKWTEAFF.